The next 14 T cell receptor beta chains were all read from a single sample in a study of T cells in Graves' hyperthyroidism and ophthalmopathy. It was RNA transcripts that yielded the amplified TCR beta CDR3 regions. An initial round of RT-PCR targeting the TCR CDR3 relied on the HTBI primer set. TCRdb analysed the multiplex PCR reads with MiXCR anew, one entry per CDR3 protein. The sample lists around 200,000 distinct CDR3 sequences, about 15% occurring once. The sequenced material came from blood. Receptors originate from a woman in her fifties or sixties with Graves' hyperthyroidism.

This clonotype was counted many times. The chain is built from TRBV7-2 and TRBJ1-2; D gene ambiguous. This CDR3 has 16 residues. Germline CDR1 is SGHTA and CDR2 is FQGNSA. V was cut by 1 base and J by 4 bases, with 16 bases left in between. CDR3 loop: CASSLVYVGSAYGYTF. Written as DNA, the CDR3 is TGTGCCAGCAGCTTAGTTTACGTTGGATCAGCCTATGGCTACACCTTC.

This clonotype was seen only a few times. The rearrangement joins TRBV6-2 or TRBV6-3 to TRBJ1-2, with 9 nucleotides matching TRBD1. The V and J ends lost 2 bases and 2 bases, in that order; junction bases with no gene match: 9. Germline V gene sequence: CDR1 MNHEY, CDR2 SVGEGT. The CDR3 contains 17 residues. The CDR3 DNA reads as TGTGCCAGCAGTTACAAGCGGCGACAGGGGGTCAACTATGGCTACACCTTC. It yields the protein CASSYKRRQGVNYGYTF.

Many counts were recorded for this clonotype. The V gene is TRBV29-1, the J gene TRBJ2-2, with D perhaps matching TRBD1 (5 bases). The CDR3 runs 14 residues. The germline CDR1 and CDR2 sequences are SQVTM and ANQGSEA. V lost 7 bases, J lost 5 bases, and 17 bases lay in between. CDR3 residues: CSALRVQGTGELFF. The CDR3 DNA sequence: TGCAGCGCCCTTAGAGTGCAGGGAACCGGGGAGCTGTTTTTT.

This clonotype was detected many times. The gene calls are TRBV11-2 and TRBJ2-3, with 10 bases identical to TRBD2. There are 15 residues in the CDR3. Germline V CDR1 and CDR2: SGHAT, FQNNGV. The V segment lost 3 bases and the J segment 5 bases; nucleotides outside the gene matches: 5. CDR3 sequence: CASSFLAGGRDTQYF. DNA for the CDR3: TGTGCCAGCAGCTTTTTAGCGGGGGGTAGAGATACGCAGTATTTT.

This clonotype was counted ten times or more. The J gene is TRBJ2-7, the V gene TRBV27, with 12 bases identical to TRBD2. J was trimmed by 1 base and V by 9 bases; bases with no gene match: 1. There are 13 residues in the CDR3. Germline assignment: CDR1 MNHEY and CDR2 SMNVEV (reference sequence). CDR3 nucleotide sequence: TGTGCCAGTACTAGCGGGGGGTCCTACGAGCAGTACTTC. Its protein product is CASTSGGSYEQYF.

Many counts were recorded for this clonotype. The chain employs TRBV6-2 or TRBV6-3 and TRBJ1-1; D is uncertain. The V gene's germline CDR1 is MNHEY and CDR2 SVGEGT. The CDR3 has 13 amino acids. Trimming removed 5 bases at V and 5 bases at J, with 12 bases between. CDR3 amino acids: CASSTIGSTEAFF. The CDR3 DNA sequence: TGTGCCAGCAGTACTATAGGGAGTACTGAAGCTTTCTTT.

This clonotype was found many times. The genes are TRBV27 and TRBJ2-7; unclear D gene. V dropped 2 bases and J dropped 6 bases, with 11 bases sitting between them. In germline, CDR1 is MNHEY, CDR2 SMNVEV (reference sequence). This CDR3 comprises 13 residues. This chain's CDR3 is CASSLTLRSEQYF. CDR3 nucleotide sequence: TGTGCCAGCAGTTTAACGTTGCGCTCCGAGCAGTACTTC.

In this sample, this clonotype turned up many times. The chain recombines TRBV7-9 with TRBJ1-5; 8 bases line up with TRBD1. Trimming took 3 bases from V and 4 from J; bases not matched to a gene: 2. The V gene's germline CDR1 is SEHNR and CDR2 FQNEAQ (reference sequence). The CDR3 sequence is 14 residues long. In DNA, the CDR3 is TGTGCCAGCAGCTTCGGACAGGGTAATCAGCCCCAGCATTTT. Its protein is CASSFGQGNQPQHF.

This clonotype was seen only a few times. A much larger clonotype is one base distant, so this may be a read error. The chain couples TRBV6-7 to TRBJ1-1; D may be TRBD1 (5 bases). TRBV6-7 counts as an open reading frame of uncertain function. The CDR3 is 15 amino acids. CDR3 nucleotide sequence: TGTGCCAGCAGTTATTTGGGACCGTCGAACACTGAAGCTCTCTTT. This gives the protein CASSYLGPSNTEALF.

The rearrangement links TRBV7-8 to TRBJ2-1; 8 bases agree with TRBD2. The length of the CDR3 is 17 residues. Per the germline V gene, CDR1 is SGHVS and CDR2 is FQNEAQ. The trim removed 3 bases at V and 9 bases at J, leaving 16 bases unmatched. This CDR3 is CASSFRLAKRESGEQFF. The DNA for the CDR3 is TGTGCCAGCAGCTTCCGACTCGCGAAGCGGGAGAGTGGTGAGCAGTTCTTC.

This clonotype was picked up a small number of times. CDR3 region: CASSSPRGGNYGYTF. CDR3 DNA: TGTGCCAGCAGCTCACCCCGGGGGGGAAACTATGGCTACACCTTC. The chain couples TRBV7-2 to TRBJ1-2; possible D gene TRBD1, 5 bases. This CDR3 is built from 15 residues. CDR1 is SGHTA, CDR2 FQGNSA, per germline. Deletions cut 4 bases from V and 2 bases from J, with 14 bases between.

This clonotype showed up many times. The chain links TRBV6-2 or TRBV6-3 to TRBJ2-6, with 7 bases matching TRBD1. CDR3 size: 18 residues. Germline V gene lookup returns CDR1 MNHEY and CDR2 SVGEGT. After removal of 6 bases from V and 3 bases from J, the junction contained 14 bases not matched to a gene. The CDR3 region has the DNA TGTGCCAGCAGGCCCCGACAGGGTAATACTGGTGGGGCCAACGTCCTGACTTTC. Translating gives CASRPRQGNTGGANVLTF.

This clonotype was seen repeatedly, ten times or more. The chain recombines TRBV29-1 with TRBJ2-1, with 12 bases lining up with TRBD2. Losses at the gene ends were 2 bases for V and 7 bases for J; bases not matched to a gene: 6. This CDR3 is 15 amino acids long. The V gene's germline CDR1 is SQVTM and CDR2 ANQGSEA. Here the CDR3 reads CSVEMLAGGLNEQFF. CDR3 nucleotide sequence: TGCAGCGTTGAAATGCTAGCGGGGGGGCTGAATGAGCAGTTCTTC.

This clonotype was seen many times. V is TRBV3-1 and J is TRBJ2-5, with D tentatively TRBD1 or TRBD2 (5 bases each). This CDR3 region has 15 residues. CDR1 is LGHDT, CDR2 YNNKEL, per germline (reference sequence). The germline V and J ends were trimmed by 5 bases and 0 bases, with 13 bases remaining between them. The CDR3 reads CASSGRGTYQETQYF. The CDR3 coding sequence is TGTGCCAGCAGCGGACGAGGGACCTACCAAGAGACCCAGTACTTC.